This T cell receptor (beta chain) was retrieved from a study of regulatory T cells in long-lasting Graves disease. Specified time point: newly diagnosed GD, antithyroid drugs for less than 3 months. Making the TCR library involved RNA that had been extracted from PBMCs. This clonotype was recorded many times. Relying on iRepertoire HTBI primers and Arm-PCR of CDR3 regions, the team built TCR beta libraries. TCRdb called the multiplex PCR reads again in MiXCR, with one record for every CDR3 protein. The sample shows 350,000 to 400,000 distinct CDR3 sequences, roughly 16% of them seen only once. In germline, CDR1 is MDHEN, CDR2 SYDVKM. The V and J ends lost 7 bases and 4 bases respectively, with 16 bases between them. The CDR3 sequence is 14 residues long. These records were also assigned to another study, of T cells in Graves' hyperthyroidism and ophthalmopathy.

This sequence was found in a woman between 18 and 29 years old with Graves disease. The rearrangement links TRBV28 to TRBJ1-2; D uncertain. The sequencing used peripheral blood mononuclear cells (PBMCs), collected at new diagnosis, from a patient treated with antithyroid drugs. The CDR3 nucleotides are TGTGCCAGCAAGCCCGCCGGAGAGTCCTATGGCTACACCTTC. This codes for CASKPAGESYGYTF.